This T cell receptor (beta chain) was recorded in a study of CD8+ T cells in alopecia areata. The length of the CDR3 is 13 residues. V shed 4 bases and J shed 1 base, with 4 bases lying between them. The V gene's germline CDR1 is MRHNA and CDR2 SNTAGT. This clone was counted only a few times. At the DNA level, this CDR3 is encoded by other sequences in the same sample as well. The treatment denotes: oral pan-JAK inhibitor, 5-10 mg twice daily. Following RNA extraction, reverse transcription yielded cDNA that acted as the sequencing template. TCRdb's copy holds only in-frame clones and misses some; the assay was immunoSEQ multiplex PCR. The table records over 100,000 clones, roughly 50% of them present only once.

The gene calls are TRBV6-4 and TRBJ2-2; D is unclear. This sequence originates from a human donor with alopecia areata. The sequencing here drew on CD8+ T cells sorted from blood, taken at week 24, from a patient treated with tofacitinib. In DNA form, the CDR3 reads TGTGCCAGCAGTGCAGGGAACACCGGGGAGCTGTTTTTT. Translated: CASSAGNTGELFF.